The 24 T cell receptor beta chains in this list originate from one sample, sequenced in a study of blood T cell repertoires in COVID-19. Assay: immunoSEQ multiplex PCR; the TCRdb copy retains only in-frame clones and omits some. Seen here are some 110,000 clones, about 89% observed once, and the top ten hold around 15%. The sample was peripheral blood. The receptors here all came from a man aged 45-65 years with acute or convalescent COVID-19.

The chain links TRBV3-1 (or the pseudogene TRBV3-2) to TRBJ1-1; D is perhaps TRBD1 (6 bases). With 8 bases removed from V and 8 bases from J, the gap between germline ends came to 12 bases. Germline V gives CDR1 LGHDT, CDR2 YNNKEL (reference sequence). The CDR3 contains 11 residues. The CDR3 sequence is CASLQQGEAFF. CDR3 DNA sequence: TGTGCCAGCCTCCAGCAGGGGGAAGCTTTCTTT.

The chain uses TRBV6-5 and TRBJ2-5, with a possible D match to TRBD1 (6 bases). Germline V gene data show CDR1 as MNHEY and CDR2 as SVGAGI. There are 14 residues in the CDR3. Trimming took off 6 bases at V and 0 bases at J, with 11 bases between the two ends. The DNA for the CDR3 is TGTGCCAGCAGCCCCACAGGGAACCAAGAGACCCAGTACTTC. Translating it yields CASSPTGNQETQYF.

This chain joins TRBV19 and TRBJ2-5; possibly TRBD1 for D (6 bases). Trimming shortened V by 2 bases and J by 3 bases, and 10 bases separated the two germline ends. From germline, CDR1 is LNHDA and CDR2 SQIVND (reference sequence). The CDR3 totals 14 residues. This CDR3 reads CASSIQGPKETQYF. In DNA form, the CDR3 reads TGTGCCAGTAGTATACAGGGGCCTAAAGAGACCCAGTACTTC.

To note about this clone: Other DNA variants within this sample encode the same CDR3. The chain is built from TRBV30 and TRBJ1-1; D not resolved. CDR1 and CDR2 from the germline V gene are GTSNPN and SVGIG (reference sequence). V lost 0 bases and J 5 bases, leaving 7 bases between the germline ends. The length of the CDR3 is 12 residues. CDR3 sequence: CAWSVRGTEAFF. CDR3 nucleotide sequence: TGTGCCTGGAGTGTGAGAGGAACTGAAGCTTTCTTT.

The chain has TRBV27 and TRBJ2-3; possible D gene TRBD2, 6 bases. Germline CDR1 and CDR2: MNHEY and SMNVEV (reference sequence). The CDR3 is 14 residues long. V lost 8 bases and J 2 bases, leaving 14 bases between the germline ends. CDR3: CASDGGVHTDTQYF. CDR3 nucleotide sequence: TGTGCCAGCGATGGCGGGGTACACACAGATACGCAGTATTTT.

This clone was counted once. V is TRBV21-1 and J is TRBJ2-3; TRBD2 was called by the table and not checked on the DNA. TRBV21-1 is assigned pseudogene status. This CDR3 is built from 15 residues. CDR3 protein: CASNVAGGFTDTQYF. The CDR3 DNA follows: TGTGCCAGCAACGTAGCGGGAGGATTCACAGATACGCAGTATTTT.

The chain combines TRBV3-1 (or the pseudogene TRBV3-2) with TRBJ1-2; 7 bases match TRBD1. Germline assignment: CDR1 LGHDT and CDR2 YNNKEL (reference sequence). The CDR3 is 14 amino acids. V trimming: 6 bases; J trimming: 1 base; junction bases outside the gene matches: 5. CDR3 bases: TGTGCCAGCAGGCCCGGGACAGTTAACTATGGCTACACCTTC. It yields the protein CASRPGTVNYGYTF.

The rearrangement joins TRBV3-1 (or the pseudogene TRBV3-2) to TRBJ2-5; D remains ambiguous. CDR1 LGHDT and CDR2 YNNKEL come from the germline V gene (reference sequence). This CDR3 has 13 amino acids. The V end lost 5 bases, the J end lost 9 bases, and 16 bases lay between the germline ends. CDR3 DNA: TGTGCCAGCAGCGAACAATACCTAGGTTCCCAGTACTTC. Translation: CASSEQYLGSQYF.

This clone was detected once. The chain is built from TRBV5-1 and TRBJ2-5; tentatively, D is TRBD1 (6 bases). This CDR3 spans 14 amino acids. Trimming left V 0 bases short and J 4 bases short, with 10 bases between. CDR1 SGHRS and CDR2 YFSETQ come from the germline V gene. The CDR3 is CASSLVTGRETQYF. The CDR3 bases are TGCGCCAGCAGCTTGGTTACAGGGCGAGAGACCCAGTACTTC.

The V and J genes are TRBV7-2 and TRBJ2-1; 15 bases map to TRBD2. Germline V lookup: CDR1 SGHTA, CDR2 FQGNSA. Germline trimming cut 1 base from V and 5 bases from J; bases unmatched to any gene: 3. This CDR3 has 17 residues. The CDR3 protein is CASSLVGLAGGDNEQFF. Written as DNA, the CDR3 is TGTGCCAGCAGCTTAGTGGGACTAGCGGGAGGCGACAATGAGCAGTTCTTC.

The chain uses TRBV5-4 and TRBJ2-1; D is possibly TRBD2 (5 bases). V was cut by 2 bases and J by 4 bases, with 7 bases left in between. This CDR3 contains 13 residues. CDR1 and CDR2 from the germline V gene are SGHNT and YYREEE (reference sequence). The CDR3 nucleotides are TGTGCCAGCAGCTTTCGCGGGTACAATGAGCAGTTCTTC. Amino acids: CASSFRGYNEQFF.

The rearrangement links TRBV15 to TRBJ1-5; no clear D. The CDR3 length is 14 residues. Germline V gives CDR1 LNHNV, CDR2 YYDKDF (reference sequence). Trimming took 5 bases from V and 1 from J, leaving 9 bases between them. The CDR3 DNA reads TGTGCCACCAGCGGAGGGCCCAGCAATCAGCCCCAGCATTTT. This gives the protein CATSGGPSNQPQHF.

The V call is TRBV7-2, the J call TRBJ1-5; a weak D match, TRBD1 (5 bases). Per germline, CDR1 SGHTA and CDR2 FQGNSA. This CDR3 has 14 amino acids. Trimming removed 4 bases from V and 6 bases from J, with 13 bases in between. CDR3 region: CASSSRAGVQPQHF. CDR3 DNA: TGTGCCAGCAGCTCCAGGGCTGGGGTTCAGCCCCAGCATTTT.

The chain's CDR3 is CASSLAGTDYGYTF. In nucleotides, the CDR3 is TGTGCCAGCAGTCTCGCCGGGACAGACTATGGCTACACCTTC. The chain carries TRBV28 and TRBJ1-2; 7 positions match TRBD1. V trimming: 5 bases; J trimming: 3 bases; junction bases outside the gene matches: 6. The CDR3 extends over 14 amino acids. The germline V gene encodes CDR1 MDHEN and CDR2 SYDVKM.

CDR3 DNA: TGTGCCAGCAGCTCTACCAGGGGTGGAACTGAAGCTTTCTTT. Its protein product is CASSSTRGGTEAFF. V gene TRBV11-2 combines with J gene TRBJ1-1; a weak D match, TRBD1 (6 bases). This CDR3 contains 14 residues. The V end lost 4 bases, the J end lost 5 bases, and 14 bases lay between the germline ends. Per germline, CDR1 SGHAT and CDR2 FQNNGV.

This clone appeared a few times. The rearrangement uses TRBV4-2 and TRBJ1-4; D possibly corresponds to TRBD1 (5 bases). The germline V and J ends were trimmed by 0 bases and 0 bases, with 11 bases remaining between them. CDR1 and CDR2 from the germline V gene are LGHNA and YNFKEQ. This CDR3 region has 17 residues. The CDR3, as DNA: TGTGCCAGCAGCCAAGATAGGGCGGGGGCAACTAATGAAAAACTGTTTTTT. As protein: CASSQDRAGATNEKLFF.

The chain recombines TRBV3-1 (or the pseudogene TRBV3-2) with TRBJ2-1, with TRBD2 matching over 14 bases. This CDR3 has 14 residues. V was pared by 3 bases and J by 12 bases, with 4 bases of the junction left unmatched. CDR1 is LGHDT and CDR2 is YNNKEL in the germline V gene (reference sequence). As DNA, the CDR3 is TGTGCCAGCAGCCAGGGACTAGCGGGAGCGGCGCAGTTCTTC. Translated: CASSQGLAGAAQFF.

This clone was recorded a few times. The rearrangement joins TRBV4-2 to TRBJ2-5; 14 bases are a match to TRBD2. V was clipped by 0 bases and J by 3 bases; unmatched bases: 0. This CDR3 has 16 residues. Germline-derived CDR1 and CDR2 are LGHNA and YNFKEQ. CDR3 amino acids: CASSQEGLAGEETQYF. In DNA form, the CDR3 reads TGTGCCAGCAGCCAAGAGGGACTAGCGGGAGAAGAGACCCAGTACTTC.

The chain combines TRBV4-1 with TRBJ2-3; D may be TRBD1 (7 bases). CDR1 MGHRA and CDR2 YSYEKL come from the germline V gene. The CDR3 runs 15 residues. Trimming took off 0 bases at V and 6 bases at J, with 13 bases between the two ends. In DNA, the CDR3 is TGCGCCAGCAGCCAAGATGGAGGGGGCGCGGATACGCAGTATTTT. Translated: CASSQDGGGADTQYF.

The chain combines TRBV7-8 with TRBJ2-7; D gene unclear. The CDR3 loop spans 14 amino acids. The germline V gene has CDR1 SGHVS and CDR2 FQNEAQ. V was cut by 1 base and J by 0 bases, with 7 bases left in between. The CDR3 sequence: CASSLGRRSYEQYF. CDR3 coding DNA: TGTGCCAGCAGCTTAGGGCGGCGCTCCTACGAGCAGTACTTC.

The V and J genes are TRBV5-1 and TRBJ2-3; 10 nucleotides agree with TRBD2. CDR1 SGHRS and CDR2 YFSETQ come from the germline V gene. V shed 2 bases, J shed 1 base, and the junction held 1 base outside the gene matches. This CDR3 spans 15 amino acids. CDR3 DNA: TGCGCCAGCAGCTTAGGGACTAGCGGCACAGATACGCAGTATTTT. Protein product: CASSLGTSGTDTQYF.

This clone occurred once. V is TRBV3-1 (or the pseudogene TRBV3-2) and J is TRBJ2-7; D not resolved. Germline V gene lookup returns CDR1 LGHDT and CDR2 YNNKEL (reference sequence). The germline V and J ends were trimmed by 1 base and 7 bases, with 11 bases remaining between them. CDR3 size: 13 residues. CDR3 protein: CASSQGTSREQYF. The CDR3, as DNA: TGTGCCAGCAGCCAAGGTACTTCGCGGGAGCAGTACTTC.

CDR3 bases: TGTGCCAGTAGTATGTTCAAGTATTCCGGCTATGGCTACACCTTC. It yields the protein CASSMFKYSGYGYTF. The J gene is TRBJ1-2, the V gene TRBV19; no clear D gene. CDR1 is LNHDA, CDR2 SQIVND, per germline (reference sequence). V was clipped by 3 bases and J by 4 bases, with 15 bases between them. The CDR3 is 15 amino acids.

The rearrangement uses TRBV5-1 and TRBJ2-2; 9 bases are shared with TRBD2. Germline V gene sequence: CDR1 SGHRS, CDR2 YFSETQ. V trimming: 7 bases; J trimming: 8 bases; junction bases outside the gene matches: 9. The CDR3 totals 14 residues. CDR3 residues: CASRAGGVSGELFF. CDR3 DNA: TGCGCCAGCCGAGCGGGAGGAGTTTCAGGGGAGCTGTTTTTT.